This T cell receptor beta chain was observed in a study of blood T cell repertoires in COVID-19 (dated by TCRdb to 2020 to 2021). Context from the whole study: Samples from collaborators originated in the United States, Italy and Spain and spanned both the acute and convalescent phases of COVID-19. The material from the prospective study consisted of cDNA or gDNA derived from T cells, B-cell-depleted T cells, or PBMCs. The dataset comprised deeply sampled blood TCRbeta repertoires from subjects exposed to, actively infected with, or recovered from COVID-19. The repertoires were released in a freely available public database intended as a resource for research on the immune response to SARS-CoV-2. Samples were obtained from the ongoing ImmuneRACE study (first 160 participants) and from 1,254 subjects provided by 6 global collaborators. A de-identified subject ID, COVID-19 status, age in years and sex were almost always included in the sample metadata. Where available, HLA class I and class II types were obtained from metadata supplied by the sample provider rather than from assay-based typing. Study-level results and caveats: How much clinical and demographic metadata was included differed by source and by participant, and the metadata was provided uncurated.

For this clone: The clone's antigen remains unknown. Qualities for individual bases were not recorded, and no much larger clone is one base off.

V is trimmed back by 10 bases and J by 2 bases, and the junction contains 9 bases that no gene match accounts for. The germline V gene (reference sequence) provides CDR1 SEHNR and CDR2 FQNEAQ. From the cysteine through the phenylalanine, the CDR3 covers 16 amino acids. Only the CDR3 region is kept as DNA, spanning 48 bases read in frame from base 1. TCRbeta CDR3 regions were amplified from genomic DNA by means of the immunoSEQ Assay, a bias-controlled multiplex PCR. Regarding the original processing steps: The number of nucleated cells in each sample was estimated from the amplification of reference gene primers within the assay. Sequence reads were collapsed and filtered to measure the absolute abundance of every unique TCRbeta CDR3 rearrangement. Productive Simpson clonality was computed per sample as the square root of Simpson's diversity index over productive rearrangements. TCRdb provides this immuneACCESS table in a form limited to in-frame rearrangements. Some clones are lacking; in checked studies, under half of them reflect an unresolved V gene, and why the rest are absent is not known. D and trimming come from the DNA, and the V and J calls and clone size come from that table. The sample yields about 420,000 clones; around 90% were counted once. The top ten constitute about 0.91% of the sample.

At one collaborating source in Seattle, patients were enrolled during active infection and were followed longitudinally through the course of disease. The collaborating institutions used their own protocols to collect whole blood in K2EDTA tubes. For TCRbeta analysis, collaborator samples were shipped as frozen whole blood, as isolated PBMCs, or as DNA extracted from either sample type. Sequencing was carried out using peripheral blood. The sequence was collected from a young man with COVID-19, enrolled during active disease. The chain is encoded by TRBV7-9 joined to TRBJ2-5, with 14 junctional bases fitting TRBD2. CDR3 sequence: CAIPARTSGRQETQYF. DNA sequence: TGTGCCATCCCCGCCCGGACTAGCGGGAGGCAAGAGACCCAGTACTTC.